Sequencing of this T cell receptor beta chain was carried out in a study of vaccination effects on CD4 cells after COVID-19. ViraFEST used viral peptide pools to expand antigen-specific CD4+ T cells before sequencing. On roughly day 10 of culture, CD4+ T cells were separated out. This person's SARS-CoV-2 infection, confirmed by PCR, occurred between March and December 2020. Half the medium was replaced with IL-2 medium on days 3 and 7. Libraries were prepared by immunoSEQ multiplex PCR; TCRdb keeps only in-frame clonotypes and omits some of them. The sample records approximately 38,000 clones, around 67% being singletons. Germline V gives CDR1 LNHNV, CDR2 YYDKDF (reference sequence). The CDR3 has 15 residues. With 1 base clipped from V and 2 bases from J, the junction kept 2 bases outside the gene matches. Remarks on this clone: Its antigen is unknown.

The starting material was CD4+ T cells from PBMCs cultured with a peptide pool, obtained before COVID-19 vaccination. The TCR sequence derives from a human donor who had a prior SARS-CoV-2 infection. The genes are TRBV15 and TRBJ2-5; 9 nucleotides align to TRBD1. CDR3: CATSRGDRGQETQYF. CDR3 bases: TGTGCCACCAGCAGAGGCGACAGGGGGCAAGAGACCCAGTACTTC.